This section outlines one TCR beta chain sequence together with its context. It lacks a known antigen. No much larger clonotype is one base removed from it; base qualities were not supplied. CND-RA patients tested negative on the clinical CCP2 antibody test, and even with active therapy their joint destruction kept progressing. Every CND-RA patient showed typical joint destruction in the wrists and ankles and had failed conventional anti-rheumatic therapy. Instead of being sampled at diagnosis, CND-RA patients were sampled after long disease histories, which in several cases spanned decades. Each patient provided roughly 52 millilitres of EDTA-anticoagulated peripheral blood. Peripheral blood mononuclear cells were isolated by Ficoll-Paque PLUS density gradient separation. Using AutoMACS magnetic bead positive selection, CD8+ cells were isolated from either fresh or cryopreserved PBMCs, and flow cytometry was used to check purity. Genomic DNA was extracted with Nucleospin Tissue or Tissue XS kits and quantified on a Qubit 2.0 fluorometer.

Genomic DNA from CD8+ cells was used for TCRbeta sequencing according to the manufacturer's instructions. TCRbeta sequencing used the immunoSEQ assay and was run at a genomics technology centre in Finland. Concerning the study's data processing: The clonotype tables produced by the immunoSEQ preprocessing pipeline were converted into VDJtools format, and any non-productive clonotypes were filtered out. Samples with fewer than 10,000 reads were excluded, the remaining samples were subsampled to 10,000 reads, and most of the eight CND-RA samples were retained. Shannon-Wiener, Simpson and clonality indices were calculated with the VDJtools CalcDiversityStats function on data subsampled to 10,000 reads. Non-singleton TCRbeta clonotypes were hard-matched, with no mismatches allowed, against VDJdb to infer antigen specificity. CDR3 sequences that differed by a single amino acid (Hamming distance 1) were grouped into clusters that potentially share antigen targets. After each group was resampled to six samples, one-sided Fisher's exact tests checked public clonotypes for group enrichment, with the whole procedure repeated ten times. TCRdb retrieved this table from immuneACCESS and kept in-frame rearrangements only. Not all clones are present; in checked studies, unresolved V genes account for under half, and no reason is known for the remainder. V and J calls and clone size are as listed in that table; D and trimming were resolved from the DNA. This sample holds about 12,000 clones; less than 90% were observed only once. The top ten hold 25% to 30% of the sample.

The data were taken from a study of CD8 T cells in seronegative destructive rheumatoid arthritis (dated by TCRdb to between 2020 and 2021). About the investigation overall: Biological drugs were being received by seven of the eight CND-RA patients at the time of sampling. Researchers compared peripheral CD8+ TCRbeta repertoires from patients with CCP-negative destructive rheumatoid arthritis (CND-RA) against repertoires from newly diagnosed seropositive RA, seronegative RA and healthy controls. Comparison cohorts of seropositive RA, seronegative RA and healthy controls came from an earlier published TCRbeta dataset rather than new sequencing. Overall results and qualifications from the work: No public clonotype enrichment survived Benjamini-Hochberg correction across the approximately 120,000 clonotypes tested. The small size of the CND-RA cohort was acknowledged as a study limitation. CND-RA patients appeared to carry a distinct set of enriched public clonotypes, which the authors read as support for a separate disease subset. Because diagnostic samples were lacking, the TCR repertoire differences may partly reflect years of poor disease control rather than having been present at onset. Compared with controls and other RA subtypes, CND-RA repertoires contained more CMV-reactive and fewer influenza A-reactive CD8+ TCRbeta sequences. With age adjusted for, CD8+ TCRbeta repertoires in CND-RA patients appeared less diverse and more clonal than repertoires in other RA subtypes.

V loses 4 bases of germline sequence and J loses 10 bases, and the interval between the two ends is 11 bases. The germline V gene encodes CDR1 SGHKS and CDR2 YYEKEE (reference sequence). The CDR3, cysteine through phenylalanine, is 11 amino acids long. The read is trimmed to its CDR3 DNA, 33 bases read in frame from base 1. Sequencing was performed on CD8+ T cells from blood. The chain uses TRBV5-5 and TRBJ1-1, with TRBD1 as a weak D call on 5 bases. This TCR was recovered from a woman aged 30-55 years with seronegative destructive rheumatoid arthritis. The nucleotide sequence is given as TGTGCCAGCAGCGCGACAGCAGGAGCTTTCTTT. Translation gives CASSATAGAFF.